The clone carrying this T cell receptor (beta chain) was seen a handful of times. It was with unique molecular identifiers that the TCRbeta library was prepared. MiXCR was run by TCRdb on the PCR reads, yielding one entry per CDR3 protein. Of about 540,000 distinct CDR3 sequences detected, roughly 18% appear once; the ten largest clones hold 2.5% to 4%. The CDR3 is made up of 14 amino acids. Trimming left V 2 bases short and J 8 bases short, with 15 bases between. Germline-derived CDR1 and CDR2 are MNHEY and SVGEGT. These data come from a study of T-cell reconstitution after alpha-beta-depleted transplantation in children.

This receptor was obtained from a human donor who donated a stem cell graft to a child with acute lymphoblastic leukemia. The chain uses TRBV6-2 or TRBV6-3 and TRBJ1-2, with a possible D match to TRBD1 (5 bases). Sequenced here: PBMCs from the stem cell graft donor, sampled from the stem cell graft. The CDR3 here is CASSYGAEPAGYTF. The DNA for the CDR3 is TGTGCCAGCAGTTACGGGGCAGAACCGGCCGGCTACACCTTC.